What follows describes a single T cell receptor (beta chain). Its target antigen remains unknown. Within one base of it there is no much larger clone, and no base qualities were kept. Collaborating institutions collected whole blood in K2EDTA tubes following their own protocols. For TCRbeta analysis, collaborators shipped samples in one of three forms: frozen whole blood, isolated PBMCs, or DNA extracted from either of those sample types. The data belong to a study of blood T cell repertoires in COVID-19 (dated by TCRdb to 2018 to 2021). General notes on the study: Samples covering the acute and convalescent phases of COVID-19 were provided by collaborators in the United States, Italy and Spain. Nearly every sample came with metadata listing a de-identified subject ID, COVID-19 status, age in years and sex. The dataset comprised deeply sampled blood TCRbeta repertoires from subjects exposed to, actively infected with, or recovered from COVID-19. The repertoires were released in a freely available public database intended as a resource for research on the immune response to SARS-CoV-2. The samples were drawn from the first 160 participants of the ongoing ImmuneRACE study and from some 1,300 subjects provided by 6 global collaborators. Where available, HLA class I and class II types were obtained from metadata supplied by the sample provider rather than from assay-based typing. The prospective study material was composed of cDNA or gDNA derived from T cells, B-cell-depleted T cells, or PBMCs. General study outcomes and caveats: Clinical and demographic metadata were provided uncurated, with the amount varying by source and participant.

V has 4 bases trimmed and J has 9 bases trimmed; junction bases matching no gene number 11. Its CDR3 holds 15 amino acids, cysteine through phenylalanine. This entry keeps only the CDR3 DNA: 45 bases, framed from base 1. Looking up the germline V gene yields CDR1 SGHVS and CDR2 FQNEAQ. TCRbeta CDR3 regions were amplified from genomic DNA by means of the immunoSEQ Assay, a bias-controlled multiplex PCR. On the authors' methods: The number of nucleated cells in each sample was estimated from the amplification of reference gene primers within the assay. To quantify the absolute abundance of each unique TCRbeta CDR3 rearrangement, sequence reads were collapsed and filtered. For each sample, productive Simpson clonality was calculated by taking the square root of Simpson's diversity index across productive rearrangements. TCRdb retrieved this table from immuneACCESS and kept in-frame rearrangements only. Not all clones are present; in checked studies, unresolved V genes account for under half, and no reason is known for the remainder. For V, J and clone size, that table is used; D and trimming come from the DNA. In all, the sample holds about 230,000 clones, and around four fifths of those were seen once. Approximately 2.6% of the sample is taken by the ten largest.

The receptor was derived from a woman between 70 and 85 years old with active or convalescent COVID-19. Sequenced input: peripheral blood. The chain links TRBV7-8 with TRBJ2-4, with 8 central nucleotides matching TRBD2. Read as DNA, the sequence is TGTGCCAGCAGCTCTCCCGTCCGAGCGGGGGCCATTCAGTACTTC. Its amino acids are CASSSPVRAGAIQYF. With the portions outside the CDR3 filled from the reference TRBV7-8 and TRBJ2-4 genes, the complete variable region becomes GAGVSQSPRYKVAKRGQDVALRCDPISGHVSLFWYQQALGQGPEFLTYFQNEAQLDKSGLPSDRFFAERPEGSVSTLKIQRTQQEDSAVYLCASSSPVRAGAIQYFGAGTRLSVL.